The sample holds a few counts of the clone carrying this TCR beta chain. Its matching antigen is unknown. This sample is drawn from a study of cytomegalovirus exposure and HLA in healthy donors. Overall study results and limits: For most subjects, TCR beta sequences were reported to predict HLA-A and HLA-B alleles with accuracy. About 87% or about 30% of the time was how often most TCR beta V segments were productive, according to an earlier analysis.

The PCR employed 60 Vbeta primers together with 13 Jbeta primers. Assay used: immunoSEQ multiplex PCR; TCRdb lists only in-frame clones, some missing. In the table there are 100,000 to 150,000 clones, approximately 80% of which are singletons. Germline CDR1 is SGHDN and CDR2 is FVKESK. Germline trimming cut 3 bases from V and 7 bases from J; bases unmatched to any gene: 1. The CDR3 sequence is 13 residues long. The receptor's source is a man aged 35 to 55 in good health and CMV-seronegative. V and J are TRBV14 and TRBJ1-5, with 9 bases that match TRBD1. The specimen was PBMCs. This CDR3 reads CASSQGQGQPQHF. The CDR3 coding sequence is TGTGCCAGCAGCCAGGGACAGGGACAGCCCCAGCATTTT.